The clone carrying this TCR beta chain was counted a few times. Antigen unknown. Russia was home to the donors, healthy Caucasian individuals aged 6 to 90. PCR was performed a second time for about 6 to 12 cycles using a sample-barcoded 5' primer and a J-beta primer mix. Using its own MiXCR run on the 5' RACE reads, TCRdb lists one record per CDR3 protein. The sample lists about 1.4 million distinct CDR3 sequences; roughly 59% were seen once. This sample was taken from a study of blood T cells in healthy people across ages. Study observations and caveats: Naive CD4+ cell counts and diversity both ran higher in long-lived than in aged donors. Unsorted PBMCs ruled out conclusive naive versus antigen-experienced comparison. Strong correlation linked observed beta diversity and percent naive T cells.

Germline lookup yields CDR1 SGHTA and CDR2 FQGNSA. This CDR3 has 14 residues. Trimming at V came to 6 bases and at J to 9 bases, leaving 10 bases not matched to a gene. Specimen: blood. The clonotype comes from a man younger than 35 in good health. The chain employs TRBV7-2 and TRBJ2-5; TRBD2 agrees at 10 bases. The CDR3 loop is CASREGLAGVSQYF. In DNA form, the CDR3 reads TGTGCCAGCAGGGAGGGCCTAGCGGGAGTTTCCCAGTACTTC.